This TCR beta chain appears in the sequencing data of a study of blood T cell repertoires in COVID-19. Per the germline V gene, CDR1 is SEHNR and CDR2 is FQNEAQ (reference sequence). The ends were cut back, 1 base at V and 6 bases at J, with 10 bases in the middle. This CDR3 is built from 13 residues. The assay was immunoSEQ multiplex PCR, and TCRdb's table has in-frame clones only and misses some. The table includes about 54,000 clones, around 85% detected once. This rearrangement joins TRBV7-9 to TRBJ2-7; the D gene is possibly TRBD1 (5 bases). The sequenced material came from peripheral blood. This receptor was obtained from a human donor in a cohort sampled during active COVID-19. The CDR3 sequence: CASSLETEREQYF. The DNA of the CDR3 is TGTGCCAGCAGCTTAGAGACAGAGCGCGAGCAGTACTTC.